This T cell receptor (beta chain) stems from a study of cytomegalovirus exposure and HLA in healthy donors. About the study: Earlier results showed 90 million to 120 million unique TCR beta sequences derived from approximately 170 million T cells.

Among the donors, all were healthy bone marrow donors. Germline CDR1 reads SGHVS; CDR2 reads FQNEAQ. CDR3 length: 16 amino acids. V gave up 4 bases and J gave up 1 base, with 13 bases separating them. The study ran its PCR with 60 Vbeta and 13 Jbeta primers. Sequenced by immunoSEQ multiplex PCR; TCRdb stores in-frame clones only, minus some. The sample lists 150,000 to 180,000 clones, approximately 72% occurring once. The sequence derives from a man aged 18 to 30 in good health and CMV-seronegative. The sequencing input was PBMCs. J is TRBJ2-2 and V is TRBV7-8, with D perhaps TRBD2 (5 bases). The DNA of the CDR3 is TGTGCCAGCAGCTCGTCCGGGATCCTGAACACCGGGGAGCTGTTTTTT. Its translation is CASSSSGILNTGELFF.